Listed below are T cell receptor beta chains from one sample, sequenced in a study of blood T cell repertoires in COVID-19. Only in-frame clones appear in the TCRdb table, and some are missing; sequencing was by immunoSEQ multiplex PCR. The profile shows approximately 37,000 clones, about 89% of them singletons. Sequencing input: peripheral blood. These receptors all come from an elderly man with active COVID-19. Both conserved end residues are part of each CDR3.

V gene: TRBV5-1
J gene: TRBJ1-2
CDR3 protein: CASSTGQDINYGYTF

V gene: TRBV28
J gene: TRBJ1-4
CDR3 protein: CASSFTGYANEKLFF

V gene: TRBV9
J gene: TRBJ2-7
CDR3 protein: CASSVAPGGKDEQYF

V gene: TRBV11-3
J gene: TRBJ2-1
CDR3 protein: CASSLTIGTYNEQFF

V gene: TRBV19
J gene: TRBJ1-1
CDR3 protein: CASSRGGEAFF

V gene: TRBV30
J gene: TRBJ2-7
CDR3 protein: CAWSSTNRYEQYF

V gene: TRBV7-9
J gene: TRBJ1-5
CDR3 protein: CASSQQDSNQPQHF

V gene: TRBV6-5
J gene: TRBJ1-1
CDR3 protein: CASNVPGQWNTEAFF

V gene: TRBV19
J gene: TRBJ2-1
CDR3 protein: CASSISLAAGRGEQFF

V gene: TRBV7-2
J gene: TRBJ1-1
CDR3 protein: CASSLGPGQGTKAFF

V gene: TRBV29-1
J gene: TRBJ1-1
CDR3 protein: CSVKIPTGAGAFF

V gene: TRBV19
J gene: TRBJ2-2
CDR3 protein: CASRPGGKNTGELFF

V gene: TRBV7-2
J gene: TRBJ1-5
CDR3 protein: CASSLRGDQPQHF

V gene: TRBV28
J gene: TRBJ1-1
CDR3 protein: CASRYRGRAPEAFF

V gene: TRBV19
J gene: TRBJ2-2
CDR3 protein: CASSLTGHTGELFF

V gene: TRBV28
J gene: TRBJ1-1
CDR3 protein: CASRETARAFF

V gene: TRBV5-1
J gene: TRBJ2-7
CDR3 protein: CASSLRQGTLEQYF

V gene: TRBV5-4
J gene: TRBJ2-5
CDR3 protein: CASSLATGTRGQETQYF

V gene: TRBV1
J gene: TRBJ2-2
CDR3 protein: CTSPRREYYTGELFF

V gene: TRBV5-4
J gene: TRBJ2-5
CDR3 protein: CASSSRAGGETQYF

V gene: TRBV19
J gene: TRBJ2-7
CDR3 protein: CASSTTGQGVHEQYF

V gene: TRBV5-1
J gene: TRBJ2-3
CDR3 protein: CASSPGVAGEGTQYF

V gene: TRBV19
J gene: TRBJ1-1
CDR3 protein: CASSPVGQGEAFF

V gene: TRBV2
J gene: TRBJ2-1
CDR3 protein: CASRDLLGLAGGPYNEQFF

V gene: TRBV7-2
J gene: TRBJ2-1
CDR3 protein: CASSPIGDRAYNEQFF

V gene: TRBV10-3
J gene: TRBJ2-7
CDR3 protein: CATLQTSGSSYEQYF

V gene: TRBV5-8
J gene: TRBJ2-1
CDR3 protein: CASRGRSSYNEQFF

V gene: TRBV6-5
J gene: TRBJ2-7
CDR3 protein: CASTPRKGESYEQYF

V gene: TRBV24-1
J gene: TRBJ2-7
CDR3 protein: CATGAGGPYEQYF

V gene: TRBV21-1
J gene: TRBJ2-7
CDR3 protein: CASSKATGRGHEQYF

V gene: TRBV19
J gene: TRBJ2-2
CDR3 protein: CASSIGGSSGTGELFF

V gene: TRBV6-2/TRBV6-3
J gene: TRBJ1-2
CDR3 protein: CASSYFPGQVDGYTF

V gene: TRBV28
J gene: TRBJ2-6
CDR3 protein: CASSSGTGVSGANVLTF

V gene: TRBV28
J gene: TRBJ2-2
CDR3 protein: CASTGGAEDTGELFF

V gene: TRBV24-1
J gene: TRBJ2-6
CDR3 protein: CATSVSTGTSGANVLTF

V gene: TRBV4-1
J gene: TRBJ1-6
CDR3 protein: CASSQEILRQGAHNSPLHF

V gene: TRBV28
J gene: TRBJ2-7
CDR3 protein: CASSLTGYEQYF

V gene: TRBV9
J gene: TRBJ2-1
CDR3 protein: CASSSPGLAYNEQFF

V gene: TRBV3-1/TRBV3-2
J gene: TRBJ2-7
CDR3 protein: CASSLGLAGGISSYEQYF

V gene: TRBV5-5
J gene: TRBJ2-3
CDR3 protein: CASSYRGGTDTQYF

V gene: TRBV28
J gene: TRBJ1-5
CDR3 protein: CASSLVARTGSNQPQHF

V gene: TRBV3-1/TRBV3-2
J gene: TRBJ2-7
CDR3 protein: CASSPEPRRDVYEQYF

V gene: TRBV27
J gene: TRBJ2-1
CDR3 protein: CASSVPGLAGSGGEQFF

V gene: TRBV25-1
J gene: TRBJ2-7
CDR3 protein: CARSGGLIWGLLRGQYF

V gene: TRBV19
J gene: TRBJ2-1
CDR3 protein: CASSNSGTGPYNEQFF

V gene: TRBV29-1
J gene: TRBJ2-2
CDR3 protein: CSVGGLAGVNTGELFF

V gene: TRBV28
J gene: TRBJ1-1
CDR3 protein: CATKITGVNTEAFF

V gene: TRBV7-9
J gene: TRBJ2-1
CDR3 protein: CASRGEREVRYNEQFF

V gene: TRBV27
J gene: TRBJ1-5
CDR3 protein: CASSSGIANQPQHF

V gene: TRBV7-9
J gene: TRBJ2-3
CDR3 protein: CASSLGTSGIWDTQYF

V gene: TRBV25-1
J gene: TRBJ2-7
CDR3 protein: CASNEEAGPYEQYF

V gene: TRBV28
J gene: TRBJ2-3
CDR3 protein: CASSLNGGTDTQYF

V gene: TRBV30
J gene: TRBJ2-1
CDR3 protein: CGQGQTNEQFF

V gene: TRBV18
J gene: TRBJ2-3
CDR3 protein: CASSPLPGASTDTQYF